A selection of T cell receptor beta chains follows, all from one sample in a study of vaccination and CD4 T cells after COVID-19. TCRdb independently ran MiXCR on the PCR reads; one entry per CDR3 protein. The sample yields about 19,000 distinct CDR3 sequences, 62% seen once. This sample comprised CD4+ T cells from blood, obtained before SARS-CoV-2 vaccination. These receptors came from a human donor who had recovered from COVID-19. Both conserved end residues are part of each CDR3. Fields, in order: D gene, V gene, clone size, J gene, CDR3 DNA, CDR3 protein. A D gene is named only where the DNA matches it firmly. Size is stated for part of the rows, as once, few or many counts, or as a class when the clone is expanded.

-,TRBV7-2,-,TRBJ2-1,TGTGCCAGCAGCTTAGATGGGGTCGCATACAATGAGCAGTTCTTC,CASSLDGVAYNEQFF
-,TRBV20-1,-,TRBJ2-5,TGCAGTGCTAGAGATCCCCTAGGGAGTCCGGAGACCCAGTACTTC,CSARDPLGSPETQYF
-,TRBV24-1,-,TRBJ1-5,TGTGCCACCAGTGATCCCCGGGCCGATAGCAATCAGCCCCAGCATTTT,CATSDPRADSNQPQHF
-,TRBV19,few,TRBJ1-3,TGTGCCAGTAGTATCTCGGGAAACACCATATATTTT,CASSISGNTIYF
-,TRBV20-1,-,TRBJ2-1,TGCAGTGCTAGGATGGGATCCTACAATGAGCAGTTCTTC,CSARMGSYNEQFF
TRBD2,TRBV10-3,-,TRBJ2-1,TGTGCCACGAGTGCAAGCGGGACCTACAATGAGCAGTTCTTC,CATSASGTYNEQFF
-,TRBV21-1,-,TRBJ2-2,TGTGCCAGCAGCAACCCGAAGGGGCGGGACCTAGCCGGGGAGCTGTTTTTT,CASSNPKGRDLAGELFF
TRBD1,TRBV10-3,-,TRBJ2-7,TGTGCCATCAGAGCTAGTGGGGACAGGGGAAACGAGCAGTACTTC,CAIRASGDRGNEQYF
TRBD2,TRBV25-1,few,TRBJ2-2,TGTGCCAGCAACCGACTAGCGGGAGCCGCGAACACCGGGGAGCTGTTTTTT,CASNRLAGAANTGELFF
TRBD1,TRBV7-9,-,TRBJ2-2,TGTGCCAGCAGCTGGGGACAGGGGAACACCGGGAAGCTGTTTTTT,CASSWGQGNTGKLFF
-,TRBV20-1,-,TRBJ1-1,TGCAGTGCGTGGACCCTTGGCACTGAAGCTTTCTTT,CSAWTLGTEAFF
TRBD2,TRBV11-1,-,TRBJ2-5,TGTGCCAGCAGCTTAGCCCGCGGGGGGCGAGAGACCCAGTACTTC,CASSLARGGRETQYF